The clone carrying this T cell receptor beta chain was recorded at least ten times. The data were taken from a study of metastatic and nonmetastatic thyroid tumors. V was pared by 8 bases and J by 1 base, with 14 bases between. The CDR3 spans 14 residues. Germline CDR1 and CDR2: MDHEN and SYDVKM. The entire patient cohort was treatment-naive prior to thyroid surgery. Per the original methods: Clinicopathological groups supplied CDR3 differences that were used to build a distant-metastasis classifier for papillary thyroid cancer. From the PCR reads, TCRdb re-called clones with MiXCR. It is TCRdb's table, rather than the study itself, that gives the V and J calls and clone size. This table has roughly 42,000 clones, approximately 19% appearing once.

J is TRBJ1-1 and V is TRBV28, with D uncertain. The TCR originated in a female donor with papillary thyroid cancer or a benign thyroid nodule (not recorded which). Some clones in this sample may be carry-over from other donors' samples. The source material was tumor tissue. Here the CDR3 DNA reads TGTGCCAGCCGTCCACTTAAACCGAACACTGAAGCTTTCTTT. Protein sequence: CASRPLKPNTEAFF.